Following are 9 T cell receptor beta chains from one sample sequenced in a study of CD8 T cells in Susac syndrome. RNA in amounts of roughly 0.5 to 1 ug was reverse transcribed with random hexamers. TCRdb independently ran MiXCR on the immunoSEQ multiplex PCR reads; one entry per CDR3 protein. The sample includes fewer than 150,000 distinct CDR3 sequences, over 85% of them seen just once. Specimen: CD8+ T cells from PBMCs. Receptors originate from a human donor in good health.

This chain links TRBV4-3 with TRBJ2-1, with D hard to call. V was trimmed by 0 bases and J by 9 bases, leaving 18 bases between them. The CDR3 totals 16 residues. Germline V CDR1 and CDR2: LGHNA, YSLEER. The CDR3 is CASSQDRSTPPLEQFF. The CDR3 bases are TGCGCCAGCAGCCAAGATCGGTCGACCCCTCCCCTTGAGCAGTTCTTC.

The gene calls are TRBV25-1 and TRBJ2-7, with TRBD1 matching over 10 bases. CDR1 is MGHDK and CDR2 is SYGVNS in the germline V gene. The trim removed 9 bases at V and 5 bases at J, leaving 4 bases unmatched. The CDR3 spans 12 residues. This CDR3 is CARGTGAHEQYF. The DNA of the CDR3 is TGTGCCAGGGGGACAGGGGCCCACGAGCAGTACTTC.

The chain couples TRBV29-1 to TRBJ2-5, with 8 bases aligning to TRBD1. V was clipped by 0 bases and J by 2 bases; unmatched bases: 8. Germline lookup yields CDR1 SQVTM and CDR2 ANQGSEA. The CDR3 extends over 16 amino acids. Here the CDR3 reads CSVEEDQGALQETQYF. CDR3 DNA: TGCAGCGTTGAAGAAGACCAGGGGGCGCTTCAAGAGACCCAGTACTTC.

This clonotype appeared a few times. The CDR3 bases are TGTGCCAGTACCCGCAGGGACGGTTACAATGAGCAGTTCTTC. Its protein product is CASTRRDGYNEQFF. The rearrangement links TRBV19 to TRBJ2-1; D could derive from TRBD1 or TRBD2 (5 bases each). The CDR3 runs to 14 residues. Germline V gene data show CDR1 as LNHDA and CDR2 as SQIVND (reference sequence). Trimming cost V 7 bases and J 4 bases, with 14 bases left between them.

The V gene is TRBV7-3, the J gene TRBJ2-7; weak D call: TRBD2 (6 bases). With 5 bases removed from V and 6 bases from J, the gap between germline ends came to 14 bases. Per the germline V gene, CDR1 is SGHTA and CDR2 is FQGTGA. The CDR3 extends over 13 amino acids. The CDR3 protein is CASSPYLGGEQYF. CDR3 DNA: TGTGCCAGCAGCCCCTATTTGGGGGGCGAGCAGTACTTC.

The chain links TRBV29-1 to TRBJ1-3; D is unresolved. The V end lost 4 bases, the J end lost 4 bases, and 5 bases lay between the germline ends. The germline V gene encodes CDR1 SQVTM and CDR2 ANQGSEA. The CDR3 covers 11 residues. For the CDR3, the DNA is TGCAGCGTTGGAGGAGGAAACACCATATATTTT. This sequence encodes CSVGGGNTIYF.

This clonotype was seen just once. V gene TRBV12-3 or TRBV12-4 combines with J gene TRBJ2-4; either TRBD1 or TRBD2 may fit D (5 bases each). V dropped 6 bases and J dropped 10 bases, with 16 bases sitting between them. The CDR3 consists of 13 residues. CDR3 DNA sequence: TGTGCCAGCAGCCTACCTATGGGGGTTATTCAGTACTTC. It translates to CASSLPMGVIQYF.

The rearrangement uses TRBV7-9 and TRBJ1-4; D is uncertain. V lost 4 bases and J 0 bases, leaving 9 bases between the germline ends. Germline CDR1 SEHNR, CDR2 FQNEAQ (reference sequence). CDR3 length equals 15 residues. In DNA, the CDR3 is TGTGCCAGCAGCTCCGGGATCGCAACTAATGAAAAACTGTTTTTT. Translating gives CASSSGIATNEKLFF.

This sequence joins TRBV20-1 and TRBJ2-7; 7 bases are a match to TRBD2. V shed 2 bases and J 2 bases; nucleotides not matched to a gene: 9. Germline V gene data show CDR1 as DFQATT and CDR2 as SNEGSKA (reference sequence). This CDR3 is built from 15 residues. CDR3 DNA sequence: TGCAGTGCTAGACTGGGGGGGATTGGCCCCTACGAGCAGTACTTC. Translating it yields CSARLGGIGPYEQYF.